The 3 T cell receptor beta chains below come from one sample, sequenced in a study of OX40 agonist ivuxolimab in advanced cancers. Assay: immunoSEQ multiplex PCR; the TCRdb copy retains only in-frame clones and omits some. The sample carries roughly 38,000 clones, about 87% recorded once. Specimen: CD4+ or CD8+ T cells sorted from blood, collected in a trial of the OX40 agonist ivuxolimab. The receptor set was obtained from an adult with an advanced solid tumor such as melanoma, head and neck, liver or kidney cancer.

The chain joins TRBV7-3 to TRBJ2-5, with 11 nucleotides matching TRBD2. The ends lost 8 bases at V and 5 bases at J; junction bases unmatched: 10. This CDR3 is 15 amino acids long. Germline V gene lookup returns CDR1 SGHTA and CDR2 FQGTGA. The CDR3: CASPEIAGGPETQYF. The CDR3 DNA follows: TGTGCCAGCCCCGAAATAGCGGGGGGGCCCGAGACCCAGTACTTC.

This clone has just one count. V is TRBV19 and J is TRBJ2-1; 7 nucleotides match TRBD2. The CDR3 totals 12 residues. V shed 4 bases and J 7 bases; nucleotides not matched to a gene: 1. CDR1 LNHDA and CDR2 SQIVND come from the germline V gene (reference sequence). The CDR3 region is CASSRGGNEQFF. For the CDR3, the DNA is TGTGCCAGTAGTAGGGGGGGGAATGAGCAGTTCTTC.

V is TRBV5-4 and J is TRBJ2-7, with TRBD1 identical over 8 bases. CDR3 length: 14 amino acids. Trimming at V came to 4 bases and at J to 1 base, leaving 4 bases not matched to a gene. The germline gives CDR1 SGHNT, CDR2 YYREEE (reference sequence). CDR3 region: CASSPGTGSYEQYF. The CDR3 region has the DNA TGTGCCAGCAGCCCCGGGACAGGATCCTACGAGCAGTACTTC.